These 21 T cell receptor beta chains share one sample of origin, sequenced in a study of breast tumors, draining lymph nodes, adjacent tissues. Samples came from axillary lymph nodes draining the breast cancer. TCRdb reprocessed the multiplex PCR reads with MiXCR, giving one entry per CDR3 protein. In the table there are tens of thousands of distinct CDR3 sequences, approximately 31% of which are singletons. The specimen sequenced was axillary lymph node tissue. Every receptor here comes from a female donor with breast cancer. Some clones in this sample may be carry-over from other donors' samples.

Regarding this clonotype: This sequence may be a read error, since a much larger clone differs from it by one base. The J gene is TRBJ2-1, the V gene TRBV18; possible D gene TRBD1, 5 bases. Germline V lookup: CDR1 KGHSH, CDR2 LQKENI. This CDR3 spans 14 amino acids. In DNA, the CDR3 is TGTGCCAGCTCACCAGGGCAGGGCGGCAATGGGCAGTTCTTC. Its protein product is CASSPGQGGNGQFF.

In regard to this clonotype: A much larger clone lies a single base off, so this may be a read error. The conserved phenylalanine or tryptophan normally closing the CDR3 is absent here, so this likely arose from a read error. The gene calls are TRBV7-2 and TRBJ1-1; D is perhaps TRBD1 (6 bases). Trimming took off 5 bases at V and 0 bases at J, with 7 bases between the two ends. This CDR3 has 13 amino acids. Germline V lookup: CDR1 SGHTA, CDR2 FQGNSA. This chain's CDR3 is CASSNRVNTEAFS. As DNA, the CDR3 is TGTGCCAGCAGCAACAGGGTGAACACTGAAGCTTTCTCT.

About this clonotype: The junction departs from germline at one end; a sequencing error may be responsible. The chain uses TRBV30 and TRBJ1-6; D not certain. Germline V gene sequence: CDR1 GTSNPN, CDR2 SVGIG (reference sequence). This CDR3 comprises 16 residues. The CDR3: CAWRVSDGWQHSPLHF. The CDR3 DNA follows: TGTGCCTGGCGTGTCTCGGATGGGTGGCAGCATTCACCCCTCCACTTT.

V gene TRBV29-1 combines with J gene TRBJ2-1; 7 bases match TRBD2. Germline-derived CDR1 and CDR2 are SQVTM and ANQGSEA. The CDR3 is 17 residues long. With V trimmed by 4 bases and J by 4 bases, 16 bases remained unmatched. This CDR3 is CSVVPKLLAETYNEQFF. In DNA form, the CDR3 reads TGCAGCGTTGTTCCGAAATTGCTAGCGGAAACGTACAATGAGCAGTTCTTC.

This clonotype was seen only a few times. The V and J genes are TRBV6-2 or TRBV6-3 and TRBJ2-1, with 11 bases lining up with TRBD2. Germline V lookup: CDR1 MNHEY, CDR2 SVGEGT. After removal of 10 bases from V and 8 bases from J, the junction contained 16 bases not matched to a gene. The CDR3 length is 16 residues. The CDR3 loop is CATNFFLAGGRHEQFF. CDR3 DNA sequence: TGTGCCACCAACTTTTTTCTAGCGGGAGGACGTCATGAGCAGTTCTTC.

This clonotype has a count of ten or more. The J gene is TRBJ2-7, the V gene TRBV20-1, with TRBD2 matching over 7 bases. The CDR3 is 14 amino acids. V was pared by 5 bases and J by 2 bases, with 9 bases of the junction left unmatched. CDR1 DFQATT and CDR2 SNEGSKA come from the germline V gene (reference sequence). CDR3 residues: CSAGGRGLTYEQYF. DNA of the CDR3: TGCAGTGCTGGCGGGCGGGGACTAACCTACGAGCAGTACTTC.

This clonotype was seen repeatedly, ten times or more. Since a much larger clone is just one base distant, this may be a read error. This chain joins TRBV20-1 and TRBJ1-2; no definite D call. Germline CDR1 and CDR2: DFQATT and SNEGSKA (reference sequence). The CDR3 runs 12 residues. The CDR3 DNA reads TGCAGTGCTAGACCCAGGCTTTATGGCTCCACCTTC. Its translation: CSARPRLYGSTF.

Many counts were recorded for this clonotype. The chain is built from TRBV5-6 and TRBJ1-2; no firm D call. The CDR3 is 14 amino acids. The V end lost 4 bases, the J end lost 8 bases, and 18 bases lay between the germline ends. Germline assignment: CDR1 SGHDT and CDR2 YYEEEE. CDR3 in amino acids: CASSIGRSYGGYTF. The CDR3 nucleotides are TGTGCCAGCAGCATCGGACGGTCCTATGGGGGCTACACCTTC.

This clonotype has ten or more counts. The rearrangement uses TRBV12-3 or TRBV12-4 and TRBJ1-5; D remains ambiguous. V gave up 3 bases and J gave up 0 bases, with 12 bases separating them. This CDR3 spans 16 amino acids. CDR3: CASSFEGLRSNQPQHF. The CDR3 coding sequence is TGTGCCAGCAGTTTCGAGGGTCTGCGTAGCAATCAGCCCCAGCATTTT.

This clonotype has ten or more counts. The chain is built from TRBV7-8 and TRBJ2-1; 10 bases match TRBD2. The V gene's germline CDR1 is SGHVS and CDR2 FQNEAQ. CDR3 size: 18 residues. V was clipped by 1 base and J by 8 bases; unmatched bases: 14. Here the CDR3 reads CASSLEGSSGRVGDEQFF. DNA of the CDR3: TGTGCCAGCAGCTTAGAGGGGTCGAGCGGGAGGGTCGGAGATGAGCAGTTCTTC.

This clonotype was counted many times. The CDR3 DNA sequence: TGTGCCAGCAGCCCTGGGCCCTCCGGGGGAAACACCATATATTTT. Protein product: CASSPGPSGGNTIYF. The chain joins TRBV7-2 to TRBJ1-3; D is ambiguous. Germline assignment: CDR1 SGHTA and CDR2 FQGNSA. V gave up 5 bases and J gave up 4 bases, with 15 bases separating them. The CDR3 has 15 amino acids.

This clonotype came up many times. The V call is TRBV19, the J call TRBJ2-6; D uncertain. CDR1 is LNHDA, CDR2 SQIVND, per germline (reference sequence). The CDR3 has 15 residues. V was clipped by 5 bases and J by 3 bases, with 11 bases between them. In DNA form, the CDR3 reads TGTGCCAGTAGTTCTAGACAAGGTGGGGCCAACGTCCTGACTTTC. Translating gives CASSSRQGGANVLTF.

This clonotype was seen ten or more times. V and J are TRBV24-1 and TRBJ2-1, with TRBD1 matching over 9 bases. Germline CDR1 reads KGHDR; CDR2 reads SFDVKD. V lost 5 bases, J lost 5 bases, and 9 bases stayed unmatched. This CDR3 comprises 16 residues. The CDR3 loop reads CATSGRTGGENNEQFF. CDR3 nucleotide sequence: TGTGCCACCAGTGGGAGAACAGGGGGCGAAAACAATGAGCAGTTCTTC.

This clonotype was observed at least ten times. This may be a read error: a much more frequent sequence differs by one nucleotide. This rearrangement joins TRBV11-2 to TRBJ2-7; D perhaps matches TRBD2 (6 bases). The germline V gene encodes CDR1 SGHAT and CDR2 FQNNGV. The length of the CDR3 is 15 residues. V lost 6 bases, J lost 5 bases, and 20 bases lay in between. The CDR3 DNA follows: TGTGCCAGCAGAAGAACCGAGCGGGCCGGGAACGAGCAGTACTTC. It specifies CASRRTERAGNEQYF. Full variable domain (outside the CDR3, taken from reference TRBV11-2 and TRBJ2-7): EAGVAQSPRYKIIEKRQSVAFWCNPISGHATLYWYQQILGQGPKLLIQFQNNGVVDDSQLPKDRFSAERLKGVDSTLKIQPAKLEDSAVYLCASRRTERAGNEQYFGPGTRLTVT.

About this clonotype itself: A much larger clone lies one base from this, so it may be a read error. V usage is TRBV6-1 and J usage is TRBJ2-7; the D gene is possibly TRBD1 (5 bases). Germline V gene data show CDR1 as MNHNS and CDR2 as SASEGT. The V and J ends lost 2 bases and 1 base respectively, with 15 bases between them. This CDR3 is built from 16 residues. CDR3 sequence (DNA): TGTGCCAGCAGTGAATCATTGGGGCAGGATTCCTACGAGCAGTACTTC. This translates into CASSESLGQDSYEQYF.

A remark on this clonotype: This clone may be a read error of a much larger clone one base away. The V gene is TRBV29-1, the J gene TRBJ1-1; TRBD1 is a possible D gene (6 bases). The CDR3 sequence is 10 residues long. Germline CDR1 SQVTM, CDR2 ANQGSEA. Deletions cut 8 bases from V and 5 bases from J, with 9 bases between. The CDR3 nucleotides are TGCAGCATTAGGGGGACTGAAGCTTTCTTT. It yields the protein CSIRGTEAFF.

This clonotype was observed many times. This chain connects TRBV30 to TRBJ1-4; D possibly corresponds to TRBD1 (5 bases). Trimming removed 5 bases at V and 7 bases at J, with 14 bases between. CDR1 is GTSNPN, CDR2 SVGIG, per germline (reference sequence). The CDR3 has 13 residues. CDR3 loop: CAWRFTGAEKLFF. In DNA form, the CDR3 reads TGTGCCTGGCGATTTACCGGGGCTGAAAAACTGTTTTTT.

In this sample, this clonotype turned up many times. The chain links TRBV30 to TRBJ2-2; 8 nucleotides agree with TRBD1. Losses at the gene ends were 8 bases for V and 4 bases for J; bases not matched to a gene: 6. The CDR3 has 13 amino acids. Germline lookup yields CDR1 GTSNPN and CDR2 SVGIG (reference sequence). CDR3 in DNA: TGTGCCCAGGGACAGGACTCCACCGGGGAGCTGTTTTTT. Its protein product is CAQGQDSTGELFF.

This clonotype has at least ten counts. The chain has TRBV2 and TRBJ2-7; the D gene is possibly TRBD2 (6 bases). V lost 5 bases, J lost 3 bases, and 14 bases lay in between. CDR1 and CDR2 from the germline V gene are SNHLY and FYNNEI. This CDR3 comprises 14 residues. CDR3 protein: CASSFSGAGYEQYF. The CDR3 DNA reads TGTGCCAGCAGTTTTAGCGGAGCGGGCTACGAGCAGTACTTC. Supplemented by reference TRBV2 and TRBJ2-7, the full variable domain reads EPEVTQTPSHQVTQMGQEVILRCVPISNHLYFYWYRQILGQKVEFLVSFYNNEISEKSEIFDDQFSVERPDGSNFTLKIRSTKLEDSAMYFCASSFSGAGYEQYFGPGTRLTVT.

This clonotype has at least ten counts. The chain combines TRBV20-1 with TRBJ2-5; unclear D gene. V lost 3 bases and J lost 3, with 5 bases in between. The CDR3 length is 11 residues. From germline, CDR1 is DFQATT and CDR2 SNEGSKA (reference sequence). CDR3 DNA sequence: TGCAGTGCTAGTGGAGAAGAGACCCAGTACTTC. Translating it yields CSASGEETQYF.

This clonotype was seen more than once but under ten times. This may arise from a read error, as a much more abundant clone is one base away. This sequence joins TRBV20-1 and TRBJ2-1; 9 nucleotides line up with TRBD2. The CDR3 consists of 14 residues. The J segment lost 9 bases and the V segment lost 3 bases, leaving 9 bases of the junction unmatched. Germline CDR1 DFQATT, CDR2 SNEGSKA (reference sequence). The CDR3 here is CSARRLAGSAEQFF. Written as DNA, the CDR3 is TGCAGTGCTAGGCGTCTAGCGGGATCGGCTGAGCAGTTCTTC.